This T cell receptor beta chain was sequenced in a study of blood T cell repertoires in COVID-19 (dated by TCRdb to the early 2020s). A note on the overall study: The collaborator samples originated in the United States, Italy and Spain and spanned the acute and convalescent phases of COVID-19. The material from the prospective study consisted of cDNA or gDNA derived from T cells, B-cell-depleted T cells, or PBMCs. The dataset comprised deeply sampled blood TCRbeta repertoires from subjects exposed to, actively infected with, or recovered from COVID-19. The repertoires were made available in a free public database intended to serve as a resource for research on the immune response to SARS-CoV-2. Samples were obtained from the ongoing ImmuneRACE study (first 160 participants) and from approximately 1,200 subjects provided by 6 global collaborators. Nearly every sample came with metadata listing a de-identified subject ID, COVID-19 status, age in years and sex. HLA class I and class II types, where available, came from metadata supplied by the sample provider rather than from assay-based typing.

Turning to this clone: The antigen it recognizes is unknown. Base quality data are lacking; no much larger clone is found one base away.

Broad study findings and their caveats: Clinical and demographic metadata were provided uncurated, with the amount varying by source and participant.

Each collaborating institution followed its own protocols to collect whole blood in K2EDTA tubes. For TCRbeta analysis, collaborators shipped samples as frozen whole blood, isolated PBMCs, or DNA extracted from either of those sample types. TCRbeta CDR3 regions were amplified from genomic DNA using the immunoSEQ Assay, a bias-controlled multiplex PCR. The original pipeline was this. The number of nucleated cells in each sample was estimated from the amplification of reference gene primers within the assay. To quantify the absolute abundance of each unique TCRbeta CDR3 rearrangement, sequence reads were collapsed and filtered. For each sample, productive Simpson clonality was calculated by taking the square root of Simpson's diversity index across productive rearrangements. Entries here come from immuneACCESS through TCRdb and include only in-frame sequences with V and J called. Some clones fail to appear in such tables; in the studies checked, an unresolved V gene covers under half of the shortfall, and the cause of the remainder is unknown. V and J calls and clone size come straight from that table; D and trimming were deduced from the DNA. In this sample the table shows 100,000 to 150,000 clones, about 79% of which occur a single time. The ten top clones hold about 2.5% of the sample.

This TCR was recovered from a man between 65 and 85 years old with acute or convalescent COVID-19. The sample taken for sequencing was peripheral blood.

The DNA sequence is as follows: TGTGCCAGCAGTCGGGCAGGGGTGGGAGATACGCAGTATTTT. Translated, this gives CASSRAGVGDTQYF. The rearrangement joined TRBV25-1 to TRBJ2-3, and perhaps TRBD1 as D gene, on 6 matching bases. For CDR1 and CDR2, the germline V gene lists MGHDK and SYGVNS. The cysteine opens and the phenylalanine closes a CDR3 of 14 amino acids. The kept DNA is CDR3 alone, 42 bases in frame from the first base. Trimming removed 5 bases from V and 5 bases from J, leaving 14 bases between the germline ends.